This passage covers 29 T cell receptor beta chains from one sample sequenced in a study of T cells in Graves' hyperthyroidism and ophthalmopathy. Using RNA transcripts as the source, TCR beta CDR3 regions were amplified. The HTBI primer set served for first-round RT-PCR of the TCR CDR3. TCRdb ran MiXCR on the multiplex PCR reads and lists one entry per CDR3 protein. Among about 24,000 distinct CDR3 sequences, around 54% were seen once, and the ten largest hold roughly 24%. The specimen was blood. These receptor sequences come from a woman aged 40-49 years with Graves' hyperthyroidism that later progressed to Graves' ophthalmopathy.

This clonotype came up many times. A much more abundant neighbour one base away suggests this may be a read error. The chain links TRBV4-2 to TRBJ1-2, with D possibly being TRBD1 (6 bases). Trimming left V 0 bases short and J 4 bases short, with 12 bases between. The CDR3 length is 15 residues. From germline, CDR1 is LGHNA and CDR2 YNFKEQ. The CDR3: CASSQEAGEAYGYTF. In DNA form, the CDR3 reads TGTGCCAGCAGCCAAGAGGCAGGGGAAGCCTATGGCTACACCTTC.

The chain carries TRBV4-1 and TRBJ1-2; no clear D gene. V lost 4 bases to trimming and J lost 9 bases, with 15 bases between them. The CDR3 totals 13 residues. Germline values: CDR1 MGHRA, CDR2 YSYEKL. CDR3 sequence: CASSPDRLYSYTF. CDR3 in DNA: TGCGCCAGCAGCCCGGATAGGCTTTATAGCTACACCTTC.

The rearrangement links TRBV7-2 to TRBJ2-3, with D possibly being TRBD2 (5 bases). Germline V CDR1 and CDR2: SGHTA, FQGNSA. The CDR3 contains 14 residues. V gave up 1 base and J gave up 4 bases, with 9 bases separating them. CDR3 residues: CASSLGGSADTQYF. The CDR3 nucleotides are TGTGCCAGCAGCTTAGGAGGGAGCGCAGATACGCAGTATTTT. Together with reference TRBV7-2 and TRBJ2-3, the CDR3 gives the full variable domain: GAGVSQSPSNKVTEKGKDVELRCDPISGHTALYWYRQSLGQGLEFLIYFQGNSAPDKSGLPSDRFSAERTGGSVSTLTIQRTQQEDSAVYLCASSLGGSADTQYFGPGTRLTVL.

This clonotype was counted many times. The genes are TRBV5-1 and TRBJ2-3; 10 nucleotides line up with TRBD1. J lost 4 bases, V lost 6 bases, and 8 bases had no gene match. Per the germline V gene, CDR1 is SGHRS and CDR2 is YFSETQ. The CDR3 contains 15 residues. The chain's CDR3 is CASKGGGQGADTQYF. The CDR3 DNA reads as TGCGCCAGCAAAGGAGGAGGACAGGGGGCAGATACGCAGTATTTT.

This clonotype showed up just a few times. The chain couples TRBV7-2 to TRBJ2-7; D is ambiguous. The CDR3 runs to 14 residues. Looked up from germline, CDR1 is SGHTA and CDR2 is FQGNSA. The V gene lost 3 bases and the J gene lost 3 bases, with 12 bases spanning the gap. In DNA, the CDR3 is TGTGCCAGCAGCTTTACGAAAGCCCACTACGAGCAGTACTTC. The encoded protein is CASSFTKAHYEQYF.

V usage is TRBV13 and J usage is TRBJ2-1, with D unresolved. Deletions cut 5 bases from V and 0 bases from J, with 11 bases between. CDR3 length: 15 residues. From germline, CDR1 is PRHDT and CDR2 FYEKMQ (reference sequence). The CDR3 DNA follows: TGTGCCAGCAGCCTTCCGATGGACTCCTACAATGAGCAGTTCTTC. Encoded protein: CASSLPMDSYNEQFF. Variable domain in full (rest from reference TRBV13 and TRBJ2-1): AAGVIQSPRHLIKEKRETATLKCYPIPRHDTVYWYQQGPGQDPQFLISFYEKMQSDKGSIPDRFSAQQFSDYHSELNMSSLELGDSALYFCASSLPMDSYNEQFFGPGTRLTVL.

The chain carries TRBV2 and TRBJ1-3; no clear D gene. This CDR3 is 13 amino acids long. The V gene's germline CDR1 is SNHLY and CDR2 FYNNEI. The V end lost 4 bases, the J end lost 0 bases, and 4 bases lay between the germline ends. CDR3 loop: CASSVDSGNTIYF. The CDR3 region has the DNA TGTGCCAGCAGTGTGGACTCTGGAAACACCATATATTTT.

J is TRBJ1-5 and V is TRBV10-2; TRBD1 might be the D (5 bases). Trimming left V 4 bases short and J 2 bases short, with 9 bases between. CDR1 WSHSY and CDR2 SAAADI come from the germline V gene. The CDR3 has 14 amino acids. This CDR3 is CASSGGTGNQPQHF. Written as DNA, the CDR3 is TGCGCCAGCAGTGGTGGGACGGGCAATCAGCCCCAGCATTTT.

This chain connects TRBV19 to TRBJ2-1; 7 bases map to TRBD1. Losses at the gene ends were 3 bases for V and 4 bases for J; bases not matched to a gene: 6. Germline CDR1 reads LNHDA; CDR2 reads SQIVND (reference sequence). The length of the CDR3 is 15 residues. The DNA of the CDR3 is TGTGCCAGTAGTATTGGGACAGCGACATACAATGAGCAGTTCTTC. Residues: CASSIGTATYNEQFF.

The chain couples TRBV20-1 to TRBJ1-1, with D possibly matching TRBD1 (5 bases). The V and J ends lost 5 bases and 6 bases respectively, with 10 bases between them. The CDR3 loop spans 11 amino acids. Germline-derived CDR1 and CDR2 are DFQATT and SNEGSKA (reference sequence). CDR3 nucleotide sequence: TGCAGTGCTTCCAGGGTCGCTGAAGCTTTCTTT. Protein product: CSASRVAEAFF.

This clonotype was found many times. The V gene is TRBV4-2, the J gene TRBJ1-4; weak D call: TRBD1 (6 bases). The CDR3 covers 18 residues. With 1 base removed from V and 4 bases from J, the gap between germline ends came to 19 bases. From germline, CDR1 is LGHNA and CDR2 YNFKEQ. The DNA for the CDR3 is TGTGCCAGCAGCCAAGTTGGCAAAGGGGGGCACGGTAATGAAAAACTGTTTTTT. Its translation: CASSQVGKGGHGNEKLFF.

This chain connects TRBV9 to TRBJ2-7, with 7 bases aligning to TRBD2. Germline V gene sequence: CDR1 SGDLS, CDR2 YYNGEE. V was pared by 4 bases and J by 5 bases, with 9 bases of the junction left unmatched. The CDR3 contains 14 residues. DNA for the CDR3: TGTGCCAGCAGCTTGAGGCGGGGGAGCGACGAGCAGTACTTC. This translates into CASSLRRGSDEQYF.

This clonotype has a count of ten or more. This may be a read error: a much more frequent sequence differs by one nucleotide. The chain recombines TRBV6-6 with TRBJ1-2, with 12 positions matching TRBD1. The CDR3 runs to 14 residues. Trimming cost V 8 bases and J 8 bases; bases outside gene matches: 9. Germline V gene data show CDR1 as MNHNY and CDR2 as SVGAGI (reference sequence). The CDR3 nucleotides read TGTGCCAGCGCCGGGACAGGGGGCGCTGGAGGCTACACCTTC. This sequence encodes CASAGTGGAGGYTF.

The sample holds one count of this clonotype. The CDR3: CASSMTSGNNEQFF. As DNA, the CDR3 is TGTGCCAGCAGCATGACTAGCGGGAACAATGAGCAGTTCTTC. This rearrangement joins TRBV7-9 to TRBJ2-1, with 11 nucleotides matching TRBD2. CDR1 and CDR2 (germline): SEHNR, FQNEAQ (reference sequence). The CDR3 runs 14 residues. Trimming removed 5 bases from V and 5 bases from J; junction bases left unmatched: 2.

This clonotype was observed at least ten times. The chain uses TRBV7-9 and TRBJ2-3; TRBD2 aligns across 11 bases. There are 15 residues in the CDR3. Germline assignment: CDR1 SEHNR and CDR2 FQNEAQ (reference sequence). The junction had 7 bases not matched to a gene; V was cut back by 7 bases and J by 4 bases. CDR3 nucleotides: TGTGCCAGCACCCCGGGACTAGCGGCCTCAGATACGCAGTATTTT. Its translation is CASTPGLAASDTQYF.

This clonotype appeared many times. The chain recombines TRBV12-3 or TRBV12-4 with TRBJ2-7; 12 nucleotides match TRBD1. The CDR3 covers 14 residues. V shed 6 bases and J 6 bases; nucleotides not matched to a gene: 6. The CDR3 DNA follows: TGTGCCAGCAGCCCCGGGACAGGGGGCTCCGAGCAGTACTTC. This encodes CASSPGTGGSEQYF.

As concerns this clonotype: The germline gene is not matched at one end of the junction; a read error may be the cause. The chain recombines TRBV20-1 with TRBJ2-6, with D possibly matching TRBD1 (6 bases). Per germline, CDR1 DFQATT and CDR2 SNEGSKA (reference sequence). This CDR3 is built from 11 residues. The CDR3 DNA reads TGCAGCCCGCTAGGGGGCAACGTCCTGACTTTC. Encoded protein: CSPLGGNVLTF.

This clonotype occurred a few times. The rearrangement links TRBV2 to TRBJ1-2; 8 bases line up with TRBD1. Germline V lookup: CDR1 SNHLY, CDR2 FYNNEI. CDR3 size: 14 residues. J was trimmed by 4 bases and V by 4 bases; bases with no gene match: 5. CDR3 in amino acids: CASSAFQGAYGYTF. The CDR3 coding sequence is TGTGCCAGCAGTGCCTTCCAGGGGGCCTATGGCTACACCTTC. The full variable domain, with the rest looked up from reference TRBV2 and TRBJ1-2, is EPEVTQTPSHQVTQMGQEVILRCVPISNHLYFYWYRQILGQKVEFLVSFYNNEISEKSEIFDDQFSVERPDGSNFTLKIRSTKLEDSAMYFCASSAFQGAYGYTFGSGTRLTVV.

The sample holds many counts of this clonotype. The J gene is TRBJ2-3, the V gene TRBV4-1, with no clear D. This CDR3 comprises 13 residues. Germline values: CDR1 MGHRA, CDR2 YSYEKL. Trimming cost V 4 bases and J 0 bases, with 5 bases left between them. CDR3 protein: CASSPPSTDTQYF. DNA of the CDR3: TGCGCCAGCAGCCCCCCTAGCACAGATACGCAGTATTTT.

A single count supports this clonotype. One end of the junction is discordant with germline, which a read error may explain. CDR3 sequence: CASSFRLNKEQFF. The CDR3 DNA reads as TGTGCCAGCAGCTTTCGATTGAACAAAGAGCAGTTTTTC. The V call is TRBV14, the J call TRBJ2-1; no firm D call. Germline V gene data show CDR1 as SGHDN and CDR2 as FVKESK. The CDR3 covers 13 residues.

The chain couples TRBV12-3 or TRBV12-4 to TRBJ2-7, with a possible D match to TRBD2 (6 bases). Trimming took 1 base from V and 12 from J, leaving 13 bases between them. CDR3 length: 12 amino acids. DNA of the CDR3: TGTGCCAGCAGTTTAGGGCGGAGGGGCCCGTACTTC. Translation gives CASSLGRRGPYF.

V gene TRBV14 combines with J gene TRBJ2-2; D possibly matches TRBD1 or TRBD2 (5 bases each). CDR1 is SGHDN and CDR2 is FVKESK in the germline V gene. This CDR3 contains 14 residues. V shed 1 base and J shed 5 bases, with 8 bases lying between them. DNA for the CDR3: TGTGCCAGCAGCCAAGCTGGGGGTACCGGGGAGCTGTTTTTT. This sequence encodes CASSQAGGTGELFF.

This clonotype was detected a few times. The chain joins TRBV19 to TRBJ1-2; TRBD1 might be the D (5 bases). V was pared by 7 bases and J by 6 bases, with 15 bases between. CDR3 size: 13 residues. Germline-derived CDR1 and CDR2 are LNHDA and SQIVND (reference sequence). In DNA form, the CDR3 reads TGTGCCAGTACCGGTTGGCAGGGCGATGGCTACACCTTC. This gives the protein CASTGWQGDGYTF.

This clonotype was picked up a small number of times. Since a much larger clone is just one base distant, this may be a read error. The chain is built from TRBV6-1 and TRBJ2-7, with D perhaps matching TRBD2 (6 bases). This CDR3 region has 13 residues. Trimming shortened V by 4 bases and J by 5 bases, and 12 bases separated the two germline ends. Germline CDR1 reads MNHNS; CDR2 reads SASEGT. CDR3 sequence: CASSVAGGNEQYF. The DNA for the CDR3 is TGTGCCAGCAGTGTGGCTGGCGGGAACGAGCAGTACTTC.

With regard to this clonotype: Relative to the germline gene, one junction end is altered; a read error may explain this. J is TRBJ1-4 and V is TRBV5-4; the match to TRBD1 covers 7 bases. The germline V gene encodes CDR1 SGHNT and CDR2 YYREEE (reference sequence). CDR3 size: 17 residues. In nucleotides, the CDR3 is TGTGCCAGCCGCGTAGCAGGGGGAGCTAAAGCTAATGAGAAACTGTTTTTT. Translation: CASRVAGGAKANEKLFF. Using reference TRBV5-4 and TRBJ1-4 for the parts outside the CDR3, the full variable domain is ETGVTQSPTHLIKTRGQQVTLRCSSQSGHNTVSWYQQALGQGPQFIFQYYREEENGRGNFPPRFSGLQFPNYSSELNVNALELDDSALYLCASRVAGGAKANEKLFFGSGTQLSVL.

This clonotype showed up many times. The V and J genes are TRBV6-1 and TRBJ2-2; tentatively, D is TRBD2 (5 bases). Trimming removed 4 bases from V and 8 bases from J, with 17 bases in between. Germline V gene sequence: CDR1 MNHNS, CDR2 SASEGT. The CDR3 totals 15 residues. As DNA, the CDR3 is TGTGCCAGCAGTGTCTCCCGGGATACAAGGGGGGAGCTGTTTTTT. Translated, it gives CASSVSRDTRGELFF.

The chain has TRBV20-1 and TRBJ2-2, with 9 bases identical to TRBD1. The CDR3 is 17 residues long. The V gene end was trimmed by 6 bases and the J gene end by 6 bases; junction bases not matched to a gene: 17. CDR1 and CDR2 (germline): DFQATT, SNEGSKA (reference sequence). In DNA, the CDR3 is TGCAGTGCCAGGCGCCGGGACAGGGAATATCAGTCCGGGGAGCTGTTTTTT. Translated: CSARRRDREYQSGELFF.

The V gene is TRBV7-2, the J gene TRBJ2-7; 10 bases are a match to TRBD2. This CDR3 spans 15 amino acids. Germline assignment: CDR1 SGHTA and CDR2 FQGNSA. V was clipped by 3 bases and J by 5 bases; unmatched bases: 7. The CDR3 spells CASSLGAGGPHEQYF. The CDR3 region has the DNA TGTGCCAGCAGCTTGGGAGCGGGAGGGCCTCACGAGCAGTACTTC.

V and J are TRBV12-3 or TRBV12-4 and TRBJ1-2; TRBD1 matches at 7 bases. The CDR3 extends over 13 amino acids. Losses at the gene ends were 6 bases for V and 2 bases for J; bases not matched to a gene: 3. DNA for the CDR3: TGTGCCAGCAGAATGGACAGGAACTATGGCTACACCTTC. It codes for CASRMDRNYGYTF.